This T cell receptor (beta chain) is drawn from a study of CD8 T cells in Susac syndrome. Random hexamers were used to reverse transcribe the RNA input (about 0.5 to 1 ug). Amplification of TCR beta CDR3 spanned 54 Vbeta and 13 Jbeta via immunoSEQ multiplex PCR. TCRdb recomputed calls from the immunoSEQ multiplex PCR reads with MiXCR, one row per CDR3 protein. The sample consists of 100,000 to 150,000 distinct CDR3 sequences, more than 85% of them appearing once. In blood CD8+ and CD4+ T cells, TCR beta underwent sequencing. This TCR was recovered from a human donor with multiple sclerosis. The sample comprised CD8+ T cells from PBMCs.

CDR3 in DNA: TGTGCCAGTATTTCGGAACCGGGACAGTACTATGGCTACACCTTC. Translated, it gives CASISEPGQYYGYTF. This chain joins TRBV7-9 and TRBJ1-2; 7 bases fit TRBD1. Germline lookup yields CDR1 SEHNR and CDR2 FQNEAQ (reference sequence). The CDR3 contains 15 residues. V lost 9 bases, J lost 3 bases, and 13 bases stayed unmatched.